The 21 T cell receptor beta chains below all came from one sample that was sequenced in a study of T cells in Graves' hyperthyroidism and ophthalmopathy. From RNA transcripts, TCR beta CDR3 regions were amplified. Initially, a first-round RT-PCR of the TCR CDR3 employed the HTBI primer set. One entry per CDR3 protein, called by TCRdb with MiXCR from the multiplex PCR reads. The data hold 500,000 to 800,000 distinct CDR3 sequences, with around 13% observed a single time. The specimen sequenced was blood. These receptors were collected from a woman in her forties or fifties with Graves' ophthalmopathy.

This clonotype was seen a handful of times. The chain recombines TRBV6-1 with TRBJ2-7, with TRBD2 matching 10 bases. Germline CDR1 and CDR2: MNHNS and SASEGT. The CDR3 totals 16 residues. J gave up 2 bases and V 3 bases, and 7 bases lay outside the gene matches. CDR3 amino acids: CASSDPRTSGAYEQYF. The CDR3 DNA is TGTGCCAGCAGTGACCCTCGGACTAGCGGAGCCTACGAGCAGTACTTC.

This clonotype was detected ten times or more. The rearrangement links TRBV7-6 to TRBJ2-3; D gene uncertain. The CDR3 is 13 residues long. The V gene's germline CDR1 is SGHVS and CDR2 FNYEAQ. V shed 0 bases and J shed 4 bases, with 5 bases lying between them. In DNA, the CDR3 is TGTGCCAGCAGCTTAGCGGTCGCAGATACGCAGTATTTT. It translates to CASSLAVADTQYF.

For the CDR3, the DNA is TGTGCCAGTAGCCCCACTAGCGGGGGGCTCAATGAGCAGTTCTTC. It specifies CASSPTSGGLNEQFF. The chain recombines TRBV19 with TRBJ2-1; TRBD2 matches 12 bases. Germline V gene data show CDR1 as LNHDA and CDR2 as SQIVND (reference sequence). V shed 6 bases, J shed 6 bases, and the junction held 6 bases outside the gene matches. The CDR3 totals 15 residues.

J is TRBJ2-2 and V is TRBV6-1, with TRBD1 as a possible D gene (6 bases). Trimming removed 6 bases at V and 0 bases at J, with 14 bases between. Germline V CDR1 and CDR2: MNHNS, SASEGT. The CDR3 has 16 amino acids. This chain's CDR3 is CASRTPDRSNTGELFF. The DNA of the CDR3 is TGTGCCAGCAGAACCCCGGACAGATCGAACACCGGGGAGCTGTTTTTT.

This clonotype came up many times. The gene calls are TRBV5-1 and TRBJ1-1, with D possibly matching TRBD1 (5 bases). The V end was cut by 0 bases, the J end by 3 bases, with 9 bases between. Germline CDR1 reads SGHRS; CDR2 reads YFSETQ. The CDR3 runs 14 residues. CDR3 sequence reads: CASSLGRVYTEAFF. The CDR3 nucleotides are TGCGCCAGCAGCTTGGGCAGGGTATACACTGAAGCTTTCTTT.

This clonotype was found many times. The gene calls are TRBV11-3 and TRBJ2-5, with TRBD2 matching 8 bases. CDR3 length: 16 amino acids. The V gene end was trimmed by 1 base and the J gene end by 2 bases; junction bases not matched to a gene: 6. Germline CDR1 SGHNT, CDR2 YENEEA. CDR3 region: CASSLAGGPDQETQYF. As DNA, the CDR3 is TGTGCCAGCAGCTTAGCGGGAGGGCCGGATCAAGAGACCCAGTACTTC.

There are many counts of this clonotype. The chain recombines TRBV30 with TRBJ1-5, with D possibly TRBD1 on 5 matching bases. The CDR3 totals 14 residues. Per germline, CDR1 GTSNPN and CDR2 SVGIG (reference sequence). Trimming cost V 0 bases and J 9 bases, with 15 bases left between them. The DNA of the CDR3 is TGTGCCTGGAGTGTTGGGCAGGGAAGTGTGCCCCAGCATTTT. The encoded protein is CAWSVGQGSVPQHF.

This clonotype was detected ten times or more. This chain uses TRBV6-1 with TRBJ2-7; unclear D gene. V was trimmed by 5 bases and J by 3 bases, leaving 14 bases between them. The germline gives CDR1 MNHNS, CDR2 SASEGT. The CDR3 extends over 14 amino acids. The CDR3 loop is CASSTPPDDYEQYF. Written as DNA, the CDR3 is TGTGCCAGCAGTACCCCCCCTGACGACTACGAGCAGTACTTC.

This rearrangement joins TRBV28 to TRBJ1-5; possible D gene TRBD1, 5 bases. Looked up from germline, CDR1 is MDHEN and CDR2 is SYDVKM. CDR3 length equals 13 residues. V gave up 3 bases and J gave up 9 bases, with 12 bases separating them. CDR3 sequence: CASSFGTVWPQHF. CDR3 DNA sequence: TGTGCCAGCAGTTTCGGGACCGTATGGCCCCAGCATTTT.

The chain combines TRBV20-1 with TRBJ2-5; D not certain. CDR1 DFQATT and CDR2 SNEGSKA come from the germline V gene (reference sequence). The CDR3 has 14 residues. The V end was cut by 0 bases, the J end by 4 bases, with 12 bases between. Here the CDR3 reads CSARDLVKGETQYF. CDR3 in DNA: TGCAGTGCTAGAGATCTGGTGAAAGGAGAGACCCAGTACTTC.

The rearrangement links TRBV12-3 or TRBV12-4 to TRBJ1-2; 9 bases line up with TRBD1. Germline trimming cut 3 bases from V and 7 bases from J; bases unmatched to any gene: 9. This CDR3 has 15 amino acids. The CDR3 coding sequence is TGTGCCAGCAGTTTCATTTACAGGGGGCGGCGTGGCTACACCTTC. It yields the protein CASSFIYRGRRGYTF.

The CDR3 DNA reads TGTGCCAGTAGTACTCGGACTAGCGGGTTTAGATACACCGGGGAGCTGTTTTTT. It is translated as CASSTRTSGFRYTGELFF. This sequence joins TRBV19 and TRBJ2-2; TRBD2 matches 11 bases. The CDR3 loop spans 18 amino acids. The V gene end was trimmed by 4 bases and the J gene end by 3 bases; junction bases not matched to a gene: 10. CDR1 is LNHDA, CDR2 SQIVND, per germline (reference sequence). The complete variable domain, with remaining parts taken from reference TRBV19 and TRBJ2-2, reads DGGITQSPKYLFRKEGQNVTLSCEQNLNHDAMYWYRQDPGQGLRLIYYSQIVNDFQKGDIAEGYSVSREKKESFPLTVTSAQKNPTAFYLCASSTRTSGFRYTGELFFGEGSRLTVL.

This clonotype has at least ten counts. The rearrangement links TRBV7-9 to TRBJ1-2; maybe TRBD1 (5 bases). V shed 8 bases and J shed 8 bases, with 15 bases lying between them. From germline, CDR1 is SEHNR and CDR2 FQNEAQ (reference sequence). This CDR3 is 12 amino acids long. CDR3 DNA sequence: TGTGCCAGCGCTAGGGACTGGGAAGGCTACACCTTC. This sequence encodes CASARDWEGYTF.

This clonotype was seen many times. This chain uses TRBV7-9 with TRBJ2-6; D is possibly TRBD1 or TRBD2 (5 bases each). There are 14 residues in the CDR3. Trimming removed 10 bases from V and 4 bases from J, with 14 bases in between. Germline-derived CDR1 and CDR2 are SEHNR and FQNEAQ (reference sequence). The CDR3 sequence is CATLLGVGANVLTF. In DNA form, the CDR3 reads TGTGCCACCCTGTTGGGGGTGGGGGCCAACGTCCTGACTTTC.

Concerning this clonotype: At one end, the junction sequence differs from germline, possibly due to a read error. The V and J genes are TRBV14 and TRBJ2-1; TRBD2 is a possible D gene (5 bases). The CDR3 loop spans 19 amino acids. Germline assignment: CDR1 SGHDN and CDR2 FVKESK. CDR3 nucleotide sequence: TGTACCAGCAGCCAAGATTCTCCGCTGATGCTAGCCTCCTACAATGAGCAGTTCTTC. Its protein product is CTSSQDSPLMLASYNEQFF.

The rearrangement links TRBV27 to TRBJ2-1; 7 bases fit TRBD2. V lost 2 bases, J lost 4 bases, and 11 bases stayed unmatched. The CDR3 is 17 residues long. Germline lookup yields CDR1 MNHEY and CDR2 SMNVEV (reference sequence). CDR3 loop: CASSLVRLADRYNEQFF. The CDR3 DNA reads as TGTGCCAGCAGTTTAGTTCGCCTAGCGGATAGATACAATGAGCAGTTCTTC.

Notes on this clonotype: A much more abundant neighbour one base away suggests this may be a read error. The chain combines TRBV10-3 with TRBJ2-5; D is undetermined. V dropped 2 bases and J dropped 4 bases, with 8 bases sitting between them. The CDR3 sequence is 13 residues long. The germline CDR1 and CDR2 sequences are ENHRY and SYGVKD. The CDR3 reads CAISEPFGETQYF. The DNA of the CDR3 is TGTGCCATCAGTGAGCCGTTTGGAGAGACCCAGTACTTC.

In this sample, this clonotype turned up many times. The rearrangement uses TRBV6-1 and TRBJ1-1; no definite D call. This CDR3 spans 12 amino acids. Per germline, CDR1 MNHNS and CDR2 SASEGT. V lost 5 bases and J lost 8, with 12 bases in between. The chain's CDR3 is CASSYDDAEAFF. In DNA, the CDR3 is TGTGCCAGCAGTTATGACGACGCCGAAGCTTTCTTT.

This clonotype was recorded at least ten times. The gene calls are TRBV7-8 and TRBJ2-3; 9 positions agree with TRBD2. V lost 5 bases to trimming and J lost 2 bases; unmatched junction nucleotides: 8. The CDR3 covers 16 residues. Germline CDR1 is SGHVS and CDR2 is FQNEAQ. CDR3 sequence: CASSAQTSGYTDTQYF. CDR3 DNA: TGTGCCAGCAGCGCACAAACTAGCGGGTACACAGATACGCAGTATTTT.

This clonotype was found many times. The chain joins TRBV30 to TRBJ1-1; D gene unclear. V lost 0 bases to trimming and J lost 1 base, with 9 bases between them. Germline V gives CDR1 GTSNPN, CDR2 SVGIG (reference sequence). This CDR3 is built from 14 residues. CDR3 bases: TGTGCCTGGAGTGTAATCCGGGGGAACACTGAAGCTTTCTTT. It is translated as CAWSVIRGNTEAFF.

Details on this clonotype: A much larger clone differs by one base, so this may be a read error. The genes are TRBV14 and TRBJ2-1, with 9 bases fitting TRBD2. From germline, CDR1 is SGHDN and CDR2 FVKESK. The CDR3 is made up of 18 amino acids. CDR3 coding DNA: TGTGCCAGCAGCCAGGATCTAGCGGGACCCCACTCCCACAATGAGCAGTTCTTC. Its translation is CASSQDLAGPHSHNEQFF.